This TCR beta chain was recorded in a study of regulatory T cells in long-lasting Graves disease. About the research overall: Antithyroid drug exposure in newly diagnosed Graves' patients had lasted under 3 months.

A remark on this clonotype: A read error is possible here, since a much larger clone lies one base away.

Library construction for TCR beta used iRepertoire HTBI primers and Arm-PCR of CDR3 regions. MiXCR was run by TCRdb on the multiplex PCR reads, yielding one entry per CDR3 protein. The sample has approximately 480,000 distinct CDR3 sequences, about 16% seen once. The sample's time point: newly diagnosed GD, antithyroid drugs for less than 3 months. The TCR library was made from RNA that had been extracted from PBMCs in TRIzol. These data also formed part of another study, on T cells in Graves' hyperthyroidism and ophthalmopathy. That source reports: Using the HTBI primer set, a first-round RT-PCR was run on the TCR CDR3.

The sequencing here drew on peripheral blood mononuclear cells (PBMCs), taken at new diagnosis, from a patient treated with antithyroid drugs. This clonotype was sampled from a man aged 40-49 years with Graves disease.

The CDR3 protein is CASTSGTSGRRLFF. The CDR3 region has the DNA TGTGCCAGCACCTCCGGGACTAGCGGGAGGAGGCTGTTTTTT. The chain uses TRBV28 and TRBJ2-2; 15 bases agree with TRBD2. The CDR3 is 14 residues long. Germline assignment: CDR1 MDHEN and CDR2 SYDVKM. Trimming took 7 bases from V and 13 from J; bases not matched to a gene: 7.